Below, 8 T cell receptor beta chains from the same sample are listed, as sequenced in a study of post-analysis software for immune sequencing data. Study-wide findings and caveats: Five or six TRBV segments appeared more often in patients than in controls, and TRBV5-6, TRBV5-1 and TRBV20-1 were among these.

Built from TCR beta cDNA, the libraries had unique molecular identifiers in them. TCRdb re-analysed the PCR reads in MiXCR, keeping a single row per CDR3 protein. The sample includes 750,000 to 950,000 distinct CDR3 sequences, about 50% of them seen just once. These receptors are not linked to any known antigen. Sequenced material: blood. The receptor source for this set is a girl aged 10 to 17 with multiple sclerosis.

The rearrangement joins TRBV18 to TRBJ2-4; either TRBD1 or TRBD2 may supply D (5 bases each). Looked up from germline, CDR1 is KGHSH and CDR2 is LQKENI. The ends were cut back, 3 bases at V and 1 base at J, with 16 bases in the middle. CDR3 length: 17 amino acids. In DNA form, the CDR3 reads TGTGCCAGCTCACCGGGGGTGAGCAGTGGGGCCAAAAACATTCAGTACTTC. This encodes CASSPGVSSGAKNIQYF.

This clonotype was observed a handful of times. The chain couples TRBV29-1 to TRBJ2-7; 9 bases agree with TRBD2. This CDR3 has 13 amino acids. Germline assignment: CDR1 SQVTM and CDR2 ANQGSEA. The trim removed 4 bases at V and 3 bases at J, leaving 4 bases unmatched. The CDR3 spells CSVVSGGLYEQYF. The CDR3 coding sequence is TGCAGCGTTGTTAGCGGGGGCCTCTACGAGCAGTACTTC.

J is TRBJ2-3 and V is TRBV12-3 or TRBV12-4; 7 bases line up with TRBD2. V dropped 10 bases and J dropped 0; count of bases not matched to a gene: 7. This CDR3 region has 14 residues. As DNA, the CDR3 is TGTGCCAATCGGCTAGCGGAAAGCACAGATACGCAGTATTTT. As protein: CANRLAESTDTQYF.

The genes are TRBV2 and TRBJ2-4; D could derive from TRBD1 or TRBD2 (5 bases each). The assigned J gene may be wrong: the sequence end matches TRBJ2-7 better. Germline loops: CDR1 SNHLY, CDR2 FYNNEI. The CDR3 loop spans 13 amino acids. The CDR3 region has the DNA TGTGCCAGCAGCAGGGAGAGGTCCACCGAGCAGTACTTC. This encodes CASSRERSTEQYF.

This chain joins TRBV9 and TRBJ2-1; 7 bases fit TRBD2. The CDR3 runs to 19 residues. Germline V gene lookup returns CDR1 SGDLS and CDR2 YYNGEE. V gave up 4 bases and J gave up 7 bases; unmatched junction bases: 23. DNA of the CDR3: TGTGCCAGCAGCCCCGACCCCAGGGCAGGGACGAGGACTAGGAATGAGCAGTTCTTC. The encoded protein is CASSPDPRAGTRTRNEQFF.

This sequence joins TRBV20-1 and TRBJ2-3, with TRBD1 matching 9 bases. Germline V gene data show CDR1 as DFQATT and CDR2 as SNEGSKA (reference sequence). The CDR3 loop spans 12 amino acids. V lost 6 bases, J lost 10 bases, and 8 bases stayed unmatched. The CDR3 DNA sequence: TGCAGTGCGAGGACAGGGGACGTTGCGCAGTATTTT. This encodes CSARTGDVAQYF.

J is TRBJ2-5 and V is TRBV7-2; D may be TRBD1 (5 bases). Germline loops: CDR1 SGHTA, CDR2 FQGNSA. The CDR3 runs 15 residues. Trimming shortened V by 5 bases and J by 5 bases, and 18 bases separated the two germline ends. The CDR3 loop is CASSTIRGGKETQYF. In nucleotides, the CDR3 is TGTGCCAGCAGCACAATAAGGGGTGGCAAGGAGACCCAGTACTTC.

About this clonotype itself: One junction end does not reproduce the germline sequence, and a read error may be involved. The chain recombines TRBV5-1 with TRBJ2-4; tentative D call: TRBD2 (7 bases). Germline V gene data show CDR1 as SGHRS and CDR2 as YFSETQ. The CDR3 sequence is 15 residues long. CDR3 sequence: CASSLAEGRGDIRYF. Here the CDR3 DNA reads TGCGCCAGCAGCTTGGCCGAGGGTCGGGGGGACATTCGGTACTTC.